This T cell receptor (beta chain) originates from a study of T cells in Graves' hyperthyroidism and ophthalmopathy. Study-level points and caveats: For ophthalmopathy, model prediction preceded onset by a median around six months.

Only a few counts were recorded for this clonotype. The target antigen is unknown. Diagnostic assessment was based on clinical symptoms, serum thyroxine and TRAb, thyroid ultrasound and orbital computed tomography. Amplified TCR beta CDR3 regions derived from RNA transcripts. First-round RT-PCR targeting the TCR CDR3 was performed with the HTBI primer set. TCRdb itself ran the multiplex PCR reads through MiXCR, one entry per CDR3 protein. Among fewer than 350,000 distinct CDR3 sequences listed, around a fifth were seen once. This CDR3 is built from 15 residues. Looked up from germline, CDR1 is MDHEN and CDR2 is SYDVKM. The ends were cut back, 6 bases at V and 5 bases at J, with 19 bases in the middle.

This chain connects TRBV28 to TRBJ1-2; possibly TRBD1 for D (6 bases). Sequencing was performed on blood. The receptor's source is a man aged 50 or older with Graves' ophthalmopathy. The CDR3 loop is CASRLMEGQAYGYTF. In DNA form, the CDR3 reads TGTGCCAGCAGATTAATGGAGGGACAAGCATATGGCTACACCTTC.